This TCR beta chain was captured by sequencing in a study of shared clonotypes between healthy human individuals. Notes on the study in general: Clonotypes shared by all four sorted-subset donors had higher generation probabilities than non-shared clonotypes.

To note about this clone: What it binds is unknown.

Trimming left V 9 bases short and J 4 bases short, with 9 bases between. The CDR3 contains 11 residues. Germline lookup yields CDR1 MNHNS and CDR2 SASEGT. This table comes from immunoSEQ multiplex PCR, and its TCRdb copy is limited to in-frame clones, with some not included. The sample carries 500,000 or so clones, 90% to 96% recorded once. Sequenced: naive CD4+ T cells sorted from blood. The subset denotes: CD45RA+ positively selected. This TCR came from a woman aged 25-40 years in good health. The chain carries TRBV6-1 and TRBJ1-1, with D perhaps matching TRBD1 (6 bases). The CDR3 is CASYRATEAFF. CDR3 sequence (DNA): TGTGCCAGTTACAGGGCCACTGAAGCTTTCTTT.